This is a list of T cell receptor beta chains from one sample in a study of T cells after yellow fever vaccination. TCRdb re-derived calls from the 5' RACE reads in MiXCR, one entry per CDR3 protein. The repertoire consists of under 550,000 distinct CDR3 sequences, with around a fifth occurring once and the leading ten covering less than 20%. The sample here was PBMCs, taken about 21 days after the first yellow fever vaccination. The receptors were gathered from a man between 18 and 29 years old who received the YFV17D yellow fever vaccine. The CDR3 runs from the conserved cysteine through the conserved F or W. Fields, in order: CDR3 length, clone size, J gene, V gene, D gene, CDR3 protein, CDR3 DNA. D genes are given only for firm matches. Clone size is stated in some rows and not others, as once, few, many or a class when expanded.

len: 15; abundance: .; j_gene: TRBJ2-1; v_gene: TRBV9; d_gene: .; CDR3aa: CASSVVAGGLYEQFF; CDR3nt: TGTGCCAGCAGCGTAGTGGCAGGGGGACTCTATGAGCAGTTCTTC
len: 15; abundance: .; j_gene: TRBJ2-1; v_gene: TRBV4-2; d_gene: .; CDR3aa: CASSQVVSGAGEQFF; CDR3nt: TGTGCCAGCAGCCAGGTCGTATCGGGGGCAGGTGAGCAGTTCTTC
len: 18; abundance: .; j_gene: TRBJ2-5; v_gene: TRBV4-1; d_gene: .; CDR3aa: CASSQEGSGGVGQETQYF; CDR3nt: TGCGCCAGCAGCCAAGAGGGGTCCGGCGGGGTAGGTCAAGAGACCCAGTACTTC
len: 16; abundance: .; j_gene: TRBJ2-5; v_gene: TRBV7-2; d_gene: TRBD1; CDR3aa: CASSQSRGNYQETQYF; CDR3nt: TGTGCCAGCAGTCAAAGCAGGGGGAACTACCAAGAGACCCAGTACTTC
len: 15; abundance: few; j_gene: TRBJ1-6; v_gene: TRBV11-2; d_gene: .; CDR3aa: CASSEGFSASSPLHF; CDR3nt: TGTGCCAGCAGCGAGGGGTTCAGCGCCTCTTCACCCCTCCACTTT
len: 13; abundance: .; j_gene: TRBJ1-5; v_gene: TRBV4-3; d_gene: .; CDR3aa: CASSKVANQPQHF; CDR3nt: TGCGCCAGCAGCAAGGTGGCAAATCAGCCCCAGCATTTT
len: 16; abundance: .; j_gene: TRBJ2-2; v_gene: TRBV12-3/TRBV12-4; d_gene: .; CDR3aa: CASSLPGTANTGELFF; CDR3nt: TGTGCCAGCAGTCTTCCCGGGACTGCGAACACCGGGGAGCTGTTTTTT
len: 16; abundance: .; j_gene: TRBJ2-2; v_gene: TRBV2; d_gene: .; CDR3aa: CASSPGPSGNTGELFF; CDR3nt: TGTGCCAGCAGCCCCGGGCCATCCGGGAACACCGGGGAGCTGTTTTTT
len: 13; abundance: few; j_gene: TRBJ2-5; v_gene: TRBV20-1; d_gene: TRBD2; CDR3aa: CSARAGEGETQYF; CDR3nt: TGCAGTGCTAGAGCGGGGGAGGGGGAGACCCAGTACTTC
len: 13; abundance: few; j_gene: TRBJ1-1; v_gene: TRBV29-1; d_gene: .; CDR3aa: CSVVWGSDTEAFF; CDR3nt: TGCAGCGTCGTTTGGGGCAGTGACACTGAAGCTTTCTTT
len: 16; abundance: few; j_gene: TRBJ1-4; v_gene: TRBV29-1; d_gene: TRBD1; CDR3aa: CSVVWTGGRLAEKLFF; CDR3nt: TGCAGCGTTGTTTGGACAGGGGGTAGGTTGGCTGAAAAACTGTTTTTT
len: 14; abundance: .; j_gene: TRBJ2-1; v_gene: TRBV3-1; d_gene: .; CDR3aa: CASSPSGRYNEQFF; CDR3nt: TGTGCCAGCAGCCCGAGTGGCCGCTACAATGAGCAGTTCTTC
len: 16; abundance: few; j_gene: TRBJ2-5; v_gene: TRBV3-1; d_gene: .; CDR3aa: CASSQETKGASETQYF; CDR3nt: TGTGCCAGCAGCCAAGAGACTAAAGGAGCGTCAGAGACCCAGTACTTC